This T cell receptor (beta chain) was captured by sequencing in a study of tissue T cells after allogeneic stem cell transplantation. Study overall: Tissue samples with histologically apparent lymphocytes on H&E review were prioritized for sequencing. Whole-study findings and limits: Only a limited share of tissue TCRs appeared in blood or spleen. Anatomically similar tissues had similar TCR repertoires within each patient.

Here immunoSEQ multiplex PCR was the method, and the copy in TCRdb shows in-frame clones only, minus some. The data hold more than 500 clones, with around 70% observed a single time. In germline, CDR1 is LNHDA, CDR2 SQIVND (reference sequence). V shed 3 bases and J 1 base; nucleotides not matched to a gene: 3. The CDR3 extends over 15 amino acids. A note on this clone: Its matching antigen is unknown.

The clonotype originates from a female patient aged 40-69 years with steroid-refractory graft-versus-host disease after an allogeneic stem cell transplant. Some of these T cells may belong to the graft donor. This specimen was stomach tissue, taken at autopsy. The V and J genes are TRBV19 and TRBJ2-4; 7 nucleotides line up with TRBD1. In DNA form, the CDR3 reads TGTGCCAGTAGTATTCTCAGGGGGGCCAAAAACATTCAGTACTTC. It specifies CASSILRGAKNIQYF.